This TCR beta chain comes out of a study of T-cell memory formation after mild COVID-19. Study-wide results and limits: A subset of responding clones appeared in pre-infection memory, suggesting cross-reactive memory joined. CM and EM subsets held most contracting CD4+ clones; EMRA held CD8+ ones.

Each CDR3 protein is one row after TCRdb ran MiXCR on the 5' RACE reads. The sample records roughly 310,000 distinct CDR3 sequences, more than 15% being singletons. The table lists this clonotype with a few counts. The antigen is not known. CDR1 SQVTM and CDR2 ANQGSEA come from the germline V gene. The CDR3 extends over 13 amino acids. The clonotype comes from a young man who had mild COVID-19 (a few samples of this study predate the infection). Cell type and time point are not known. The chain is built from TRBV29-1 and TRBJ1-5, with a weak D call TRBD1 (6 bases). Sequencing input: PBMCs or a T cell subset sorted from them (not recorded which). CDR3 DNA: TGCCGGTCCGAGGGGGACGCCAACCAGCCCCAGCATTTT. Residues: CRSEGDANQPQHF.